The next 14 T cell receptor beta chains were all read from a single sample in a study of blood T cell repertoires in COVID-19. Only in-frame clones appear in the TCRdb table, and some are missing; sequencing was by immunoSEQ multiplex PCR. The data contain around 13,000 clones, 73% of them singletons. The sequenced sample consisted of peripheral blood. The receptors were gathered from a human donor in a cohort sampled during active COVID-19.

This clone was found a few times. CDR3 bases: TGTGCCAGCAGTGACCTCCAAGAGTTTTATGGCTACACCTTC. This encodes CASSDLQEFYGYTF. The genes are TRBV6-1 and TRBJ1-2, with no clear D. CDR1 and CDR2 (germline): MNHNS, SASEGT. V lost 3 bases to trimming and J lost 5 bases, with 13 bases between them. This CDR3 has 14 amino acids.

The chain is built from TRBV30 and TRBJ1-6; 7 bases agree with TRBD1. The J segment lost 7 bases and the V segment lost 8 bases, leaving 11 bases of the junction unmatched. CDR1 GTSNPN and CDR2 SVGIG come from the germline V gene (reference sequence). This CDR3 has 14 residues. CDR3 nucleotides: TGTGCCCTTAGTCCCGGGACAGCAAATTCACCCCTCCACTTT. Translated, it gives CALSPGTANSPLHF.

Sample share makes this clone medium-sized. The chain recombines TRBV16 with TRBJ1-4, with 10 bases that match TRBD1. The CDR3 consists of 16 residues. Germline CDR1 and CDR2: KGHSY and FQNENV. V gave up 0 bases and J gave up 6 bases; unmatched junction bases: 4. CDR3 in DNA: TGTGCCAGCAGCCAATCTGTTGGGACAGGGGATGAAAAACTGTTTTTT. The encoded protein is CASSQSVGTGDEKLFF.

J is TRBJ1-5 and V is TRBV6-6; 8 bases agree with TRBD1. The V and J ends lost 4 bases and 0 bases, in that order; junction bases with no gene match: 5. The germline CDR1 and CDR2 sequences are MNHNY and SVGAGI (reference sequence). The CDR3 is 16 residues long. DNA for the CDR3: TGTGCCAGCAGTTTCACAGGGGGATATAGCAATCAGCCCCAGCATTTT. Translated: CASSFTGGYSNQPQHF.

The rearrangement links TRBV2 to TRBJ2-1, with a possible D match to TRBD2 (5 bases). Germline CDR1 reads SNHLY; CDR2 reads FYNNEI. There are 12 residues in the CDR3. Trimming took 5 bases from V and 9 from J, leaving 11 bases between them. The CDR3 is CASSSEGIEQFF. The DNA of the CDR3 is TGTGCCAGCAGTTCCGAGGGAATTGAGCAGTTCTTC. Combining the CDR3 with reference TRBV2 and TRBJ2-1 gives the whole variable domain EPEVTQTPSHQVTQMGQEVILRCVPISNHLYFYWYRQILGQKVEFLVSFYNNEISEKSEIFDDQFSVERPDGSNFTLKIRSTKLEDSAMYFCASSSEGIEQFFGPGTRLTVL.

The chain has TRBV5-1 and TRBJ2-7, with no clear D. The length of the CDR3 is 13 residues. Germline CDR1 and CDR2: SGHRS and YFSETQ. V shed 0 bases and J shed 3 bases, with 7 bases lying between them. CDR3 protein: CASSLVLDYEQYF. Written as DNA, the CDR3 is TGCGCCAGCAGCTTGGTACTTGACTACGAGCAGTACTTC. The full variable domain, its missing parts supplied by reference TRBV5-1 and TRBJ2-7, is KAGVTQTPRYLIKTRGQQVTLSCSPISGHRSVSWYQQTPGQGLQFLFEYFSETQRNKGNFPGRFSGRQFSNSRSEMNVSTLELGDSALYLCASSLVLDYEQYFGPGTRLTVT.

V usage is TRBV6-5 and J usage is TRBJ1-2; TRBD1 might be the D (5 bases). V gave up 2 bases and J gave up 4 bases, with 11 bases separating them. The CDR3 loop spans 14 amino acids. Germline V CDR1 and CDR2: MNHEY, SVGAGI. The CDR3 region is CASSYQGLGYGYTF. The CDR3 nucleotides read TGTGCCAGCAGTTACCAGGGACTTGGCTATGGCTACACCTTC.

This clone appeared a single time. The chain carries TRBV7-3 and TRBJ2-5; possible D gene TRBD2, 6 bases. The germline gives CDR1 SGHTA, CDR2 FQGTGA. The V end was cut by 5 bases, the J end by 7 bases, with 14 bases between. The CDR3 extends over 13 amino acids. The chain's CDR3 is CASSVRAAGTQYF. The CDR3 region has the DNA TGTGCCAGCAGCGTCAGGGCAGCGGGGACCCAGTACTTC. The full variable domain, rest sourced from reference TRBV7-3 and TRBJ2-5, is GAGVSQTPSNKVTEKGKYVELRCDPISGHTALYWYRQSLGQGPEFLIYFQGTGAADDSGLPNDRFFAVRPEGSVSTLKIQRTERGDSAVYLCASSVRAAGTQYFGPGTRLLVL.

This rearrangement joins TRBV19 to TRBJ1-5, with 8 bases aligning to TRBD1. V dropped 8 bases and J dropped 3; count of bases not matched to a gene: 9. Germline CDR1 is LNHDA and CDR2 is SQIVND (reference sequence). CDR3 size: 15 residues. In nucleotides, the CDR3 is TGTGCCAGTCGTCATGGGGACAGGAACAATCAGCCCCAGCATTTT. As protein: CASRHGDRNNQPQHF.

A single count supports this clone. The chain has TRBV28 and TRBJ2-7; 7 bases fit TRBD2. The CDR3 has 14 residues. Trimming took 6 bases from V and 6 from J; bases not matched to a gene: 11. Germline loops: CDR1 MDHEN, CDR2 SYDVKM. The CDR3 sequence: CASSLLARLFEQYF. As DNA, the CDR3 is TGTGCCAGCAGCTTACTAGCGCGACTTTTCGAGCAGTACTTC.

This sequence joins TRBV6-5 and TRBJ2-3; 8 bases agree with TRBD1. V shed 4 bases and J 14 bases; nucleotides not matched to a gene: 8. The CDR3 sequence is 12 residues long. Germline V gene lookup returns CDR1 MNHEY and CDR2 SVGAGI. CDR3 protein: CASSSMTGVWYF. In DNA form, the CDR3 reads TGTGCCAGCAGTTCGATGACAGGGGTGTGGTATTTT.

The V and J genes are TRBV19 and TRBJ2-2; 10 nucleotides align to TRBD1. From germline, CDR1 is LNHDA and CDR2 SQIVND (reference sequence). V gave up 6 bases and J gave up 4 bases; unmatched junction bases: 5. This CDR3 is 15 amino acids long. This CDR3 reads CASRADRGPTGELFF. DNA of the CDR3: TGTGCCAGTAGGGCTGACAGGGGGCCCACCGGGGAGCTGTTTTTT.

The chain links TRBV27 to TRBJ1-5; D not resolved. V was clipped by 2 bases and J by 5 bases, with 7 bases between them. CDR1 is MNHEY, CDR2 SMNVEV, per germline (reference sequence). The CDR3 has 13 amino acids. The CDR3 bases are TGTGCCAGCAGTTTAGAGAGGGATCAGCCCCAGCATTTT. As protein: CASSLERDQPQHF.

The chain carries TRBV28 and TRBJ2-5; a possible D gene is TRBD1 (5 bases). Germline V gene lookup returns CDR1 MDHEN and CDR2 SYDVKM. V lost 4 bases and J lost 2, with 14 bases in between. The CDR3 extends over 15 amino acids. In nucleotides, the CDR3 is TGTGCCAGCAGTTCCCAGCAGGGATTACAAGAGACCCAGTACTTC. Translated: CASSSQQGLQETQYF.